Each of the 9 T cell receptor beta chains below was sequenced from the same sample in a study of beta chain features in type 1 diabetes. Expressed TCRB transcripts were sequenced because the entire RNA isolate underwent reverse transcription. Profiling relied on immunoSEQ multiplex PCR, and the TCRdb table lists in-frame clones only, not all of them. The sample includes approximately 150,000 clones, roughly a tenth seen only once; the top ten take roughly 1.4%. The sequenced material came from naive CD4+ T cells from blood. The origin of the receptors is a man between 18 and 35 years old in good health.

This clone turned up a few times. The chain employs TRBV7-2 and TRBJ2-5, with TRBD1 identical over 7 bases. J was trimmed by 3 bases and V by 5 bases; bases with no gene match: 6. The CDR3 loop spans 14 amino acids. CDR1 SGHTA and CDR2 FQGNSA come from the germline V gene. The CDR3 nucleotides read TGTGCCAGCAGCAAGGACAGGACCAAAGAGACCCAGTACTTC. Translation: CASSKDRTKETQYF. The whole variable domain, remainder taken from reference TRBV7-2 and TRBJ2-5, is GAGVSQSPSNKVTEKGKDVELRCDPISGHTALYWYRQSLGQGLEFLIYFQGNSAPDKSGLPSDRFSAERTGGSVSTLTIQRTQQEDSAVYLCASSKDRTKETQYFGPGTRLLVL.

The chain has TRBV18 and TRBJ1-5; D perhaps matches TRBD1 (5 bases). Trimming pared 0 bases from V and 6 bases from J, leaving 15 bases between. Germline-derived CDR1 and CDR2 are KGHSH and LQKENI. The CDR3 covers 16 residues. CDR3 DNA: TGTGCCAGCTCACCACCGATTAGGAGGGGAGGTCAGCCCCAGCATTTT. Translated, it gives CASSPPIRRGGQPQHF.

This clone was detected a few times. The J gene is TRBJ1-2, the V gene TRBV7-2; tentative D call: TRBD1 (5 bases). This CDR3 spans 13 amino acids. V lost 5 bases and J lost 4, with 11 bases in between. Germline V gives CDR1 SGHTA, CDR2 FQGNSA. CDR3 DNA: TGTGCCAGCAGCGTGACAGAAGGCTATGGCTACACCTTC. Translating gives CASSVTEGYGYTF.

This clone was observed a few times. V gene TRBV5-1 combines with J gene TRBJ1-5; no reliable D call. The ends were cut back, 3 bases at V and 3 bases at J, with 10 bases in the middle. CDR1 and CDR2 from the germline V gene are SGHRS and YFSETQ. The CDR3 sequence is 14 residues long. Here the CDR3 DNA reads TGCGCCAGCAGCTCGTCAGGACTCAATCAGCCCCAGCATTTT. It codes for CASSSSGLNQPQHF.

This clone has just a few counts. The chain uses TRBV2 and TRBJ2-7; 14 nucleotides align to TRBD2. The CDR3 has 15 amino acids. Per the germline V gene, CDR1 is SNHLY and CDR2 is FYNNEI. The J segment lost 4 bases and the V segment lost 4 bases, leaving 3 bases of the junction unmatched. CDR3 in DNA: TGTGCCAGCAGTGGCGGACTAGCGGGGGGATACGAGCAGTACTTC. This codes for CASSGGLAGGYEQYF.

At least ten counts were recorded for this clone. J is TRBJ1-3 and V is TRBV4-3; D is undetermined. V lost 3 bases to trimming and J lost 6 bases, with 18 bases between them. CDR1 is LGHNA and CDR2 is YSLEER in the germline V gene. The CDR3 covers 16 residues. The CDR3, as DNA: TGCGCCAGCAGCCAGACATTACCGGGAGTCGAAAACACCATATATTTT. Protein: CASSQTLPGVENTIYF.

The chain employs TRBV30 and TRBJ1-6; D remains ambiguous. Germline V gene data show CDR1 as GTSNPN and CDR2 as SVGIG (reference sequence). This CDR3 is 13 amino acids long. V dropped 0 bases and J dropped 5 bases, with 5 bases sitting between them. The CDR3 sequence: CAWSVLDNSPLHF. CDR3 nucleotides: TGTGCCTGGAGTGTACTTGATAATTCACCCCTCCACTTT.

In this sample, this clone turned up a few times. The gene calls are TRBV7-9 and TRBJ2-1, with D uncertain. V lost 5 bases and J 4 bases, leaving 15 bases between the germline ends. Germline V gene sequence: CDR1 SEHNR, CDR2 FQNEAQ (reference sequence). This CDR3 has 15 amino acids. CDR3: CASSQVGQIYNEQFF. CDR3 in DNA: TGTGCCAGCAGCCAAGTTGGGCAGATATACAATGAGCAGTTCTTC.

For the CDR3, the DNA is TGTGCCAGCAGCTTAGATGGGGACAGGGGAAATTCACCCCTCCACTTT. It is translated as CASSLDGDRGNSPLHF. The rearrangement joins TRBV13 to TRBJ1-6, with TRBD1 matching 10 bases. Germline V lookup: CDR1 PRHDT, CDR2 FYEKMQ (reference sequence). This CDR3 is 16 amino acids long. V shed 1 base, J shed 7 bases, and the junction held 4 bases outside the gene matches.